The present T cell receptor (beta chain) was sequenced within a study of shared clonotypes between healthy human individuals. Looking at the study overall: Every donor yielded three CD4 naive, three CD4 memory, two CD8 naive and one CD8 memory plate.

Sequencing was performed with immunoSEQ multiplex PCR; in TCRdb, only in-frame clones are kept and a portion is missing. The sample contains some 1.5 million clones, nearly 99% of which appear only once. CDR1 is MDHEN and CDR2 is SYDVKM in the germline V gene. The CDR3 runs to 12 residues. Between the trimmed V and J ends, which lost 5 bases and 7 bases, there was a span of 12 bases. The gene calls are TRBV28 and TRBJ2-7, with D maybe TRBD1 (6 bases). Sample: naive CD4+ T cells sorted from blood. Noted subset: CD45RA+ positively selected. This sequence originates from a man under 40 in good health. For the CDR3, the DNA is TGTGCCAGCAGTCCCCCCCAGGGGGAGCAGTACTTC. As protein: CASSPPQGEQYF.